This TCR beta chain was sequenced in a study of T cell repertoires in cytomegalovirus infection. Study-wide background: Epitope selection comprised recently identified HLA-C-restricted CMV epitopes and well-studied HLA-B-restricted CMV epitopes.

Points on this clonotype: Antigen: not known.

The CDR3 extends over 13 amino acids. V trimming: 5 bases; J trimming: 6 bases; junction bases outside the gene matches: 6. Per germline, CDR1 SGHAT and CDR2 FQNNGV. MiXCR was run by TCRdb on the reads, yielding one entry per CDR3 protein. The data hold hundreds of thousands of distinct CDR3 sequences, with 30% to 40% observed a single time. Sequenced here: cultured PBMCs, sampled from culture after CMV antigen stimulation. The TCR originated in a human donor in good health (CMV status not recorded). Some clones in this sample may be carry-over from other donors' samples. V gene TRBV11-2 combines with J gene TRBJ1-1; 7 positions agree with TRBD1. This CDR3 is CASSLGTAAEAFF. The CDR3 DNA sequence: TGTGCCAGCAGCCTCGGGACAGCGGCTGAAGCTTTCTTT.